Presented here are 7 T cell receptor beta chains from one specimen sequenced in a study of response to subunit inactivated influenza vaccine. Via MiXCR, TCRdb re-called the RT-PCR reads, giving one row per CDR3 protein. In the table there are hundreds of thousands of distinct CDR3 sequences, approximately 12% of which are singletons. Sequences were derived from PBMCs from blood, sampled on the day of vaccination. The receptors derive from a man aged 50 to 59 who received an inactivated influenza vaccine.

This clonotype showed up just a few times. CDR3 DNA sequence: TGTGCCAGCAGCTTAAGGACAGTCGGCACTGAAGCTTTCTTT. Translating gives CASSLRTVGTEAFF. The chain carries TRBV7-9 and TRBJ1-1, with a weak D call TRBD1 (6 bases). V lost 2 bases, J lost 4 bases, and 11 bases lay in between. The CDR3 has 14 amino acids. Germline V gene sequence: CDR1 SEHNR, CDR2 FQNEAQ (reference sequence).

The rearrangement joins TRBV2 to TRBJ1-5; 10 bases map to TRBD1. Trimming removed 5 bases from V and 2 bases from J; junction bases left unmatched: 3. Germline lookup yields CDR1 SNHLY and CDR2 FYNNEI. There are 15 residues in the CDR3. CDR3 residues: CASSRQGAGNQPQHF. The DNA of the CDR3 is TGTGCCAGCAGTAGACAGGGGGCAGGCAATCAGCCCCAGCATTTT. Full variable domain (missing parts from reference TRBV2 and TRBJ1-5): EPEVTQTPSHQVTQMGQEVILRCVPISNHLYFYWYRQILGQKVEFLVSFYNNEISEKSEIFDDQFSVERPDGSNFTLKIRSTKLEDSAMYFCASSRQGAGNQPQHFGDGTRLSIL.

The CDR3 here is CSASHPKETGTGADTQYF. CDR3 nucleotides: TGCAGTGCTAGCCACCCTAAGGAAACCGGGACAGGGGCAGATACGCAGTATTTT. The chain joins TRBV20-1 to TRBJ2-3; 10 bases are shared with TRBD1. The CDR3 has 18 residues. Unmatched junction bases numbered 16, after V lost 3 bases and J lost 4 bases. Germline V gene data show CDR1 as DFQATT and CDR2 as SNEGSKA (reference sequence).

For this clonotype: A junction boundary mismatches the germline segment, possibly from a read error. The chain links TRBV7-7 to TRBJ2-3; TRBD2 matches 14 bases. The CDR3 sequence is 17 residues long. CDR1 is SSHAT and CDR2 is FNYEAQ in the germline V gene (reference sequence). The CDR3 nucleotides are TGTGCTAGCAGCAACCGGACTAGCGGGGGGTTTTCAGATACGCAGTATTTT. Translating gives CASSNRTSGGFSDTQYF.

The chain combines TRBV5-1 with TRBJ2-7, with D possibly TRBD2 on 5 matching bases. Germline assignment: CDR1 SGHRS and CDR2 YFSETQ. With 4 bases removed from V and 5 bases from J, the gap between germline ends came to 28 bases. The CDR3 spans 18 residues. The CDR3 reads CASSPGESDAIFTNEQYF. The CDR3, as DNA: TGCGCCAGCAGCCCTGGGGAGAGCGACGCTATTTTTACGAACGAGCAGTACTTC.

This clonotype appeared a few times. The chain couples TRBV11-2 to TRBJ2-7; D is uncertain. The CDR3 sequence is 14 residues long. Germline lookup yields CDR1 SGHAT and CDR2 FQNNGV. V lost 3 bases and J 4 bases, leaving 13 bases between the germline ends. The CDR3 sequence is CASSFGGAGYEQYF. CDR3 nucleotide sequence: TGTGCCAGCAGCTTCGGTGGCGCAGGATACGAGCAGTACTTC.

This clonotype has only a few counts. The V call is TRBV20-1, the J call TRBJ1-5; D may be TRBD1 (6 bases). This CDR3 has 13 amino acids. Trimming left V 4 bases short and J 3 bases short, with 10 bases between. CDR1 and CDR2 from the germline V gene are DFQATT and SNEGSKA (reference sequence). The CDR3 region is CSAMDSPNQPQHF. The CDR3 DNA reads TGCAGTGCTATGGACAGCCCCAATCAGCCCCAGCATTTT.